The clone carrying this TCR beta chain was seen only a few times. Its antigen is currently unknown. RNA transcripts provided the template for amplifying TCR beta CDR3 regions. HTBI-primed RT-PCR formed the first round, and a multiplex PCR formed the second. TCRdb redid the calling of the multiplex PCR reads with MiXCR, one entry per CDR3 protein. Among around 1,000,000 distinct CDR3 sequences, around a third were seen once, and the ten largest hold 8.5% to 14%. Serum thyroxine and TRAb, along with clinical symptoms, thyroid ultrasound and orbital computed tomography, were what diagnosis relied on. The sample comes from a study of Graves' ophthalmopathy and Graves' hyperthyroidism. This CDR3 is 15 amino acids long. CDR1 is SGHRS, CDR2 YFSETQ, per germline. V lost 3 bases to trimming and J lost 2 bases, with 15 bases between them. Study results and caveats: The model predicted ophthalmopathy progression with 70.59% sensitivity and around 72% specificity.

The sequence was collected from an adult man with Graves' hyperthyroidism. Input material: peripheral blood or thyroid tissue (not recorded which). The V call is TRBV5-1, the J call TRBJ2-7; D is uncertain. This CDR3 reads CASSYADISTYEQYF. In DNA form, the CDR3 reads TGCGCCAGCAGCTACGCGGATATATCGACCTACGAGCAGTACTTC.